This T cell receptor (beta chain) was sequenced during a study of CD8+ T cells in alopecia areata. Sequencing templates came from extracted RNA that was reverse transcribed into cDNA. Method: immunoSEQ multiplex PCR; TCRdb's copy keeps in-frame clones and lacks some. The sample records 150,000 or so clones, over 45% being singletons. Investigators sorted PBMCs to obtain both CD4+ and CD8+ T cells. The CDR3 extends over 15 amino acids. Trimming removed 4 bases from V and 0 bases from J, with 13 bases in between. Germline V gene sequence: CDR1 SQVTM, CDR2 ANQGSEA. The sample was CD4+ T cells sorted from blood. The chain is built from TRBV29-1 and TRBJ1-5, with D hard to call. The TCR was taken from a human donor with alopecia areata. This CDR3 reads CSVGLGEYSNQPQHF. CDR3 nucleotides: TGCAGCGTTGGGTTGGGAGAGTATAGCAATCAGCCCCAGCATTTT.